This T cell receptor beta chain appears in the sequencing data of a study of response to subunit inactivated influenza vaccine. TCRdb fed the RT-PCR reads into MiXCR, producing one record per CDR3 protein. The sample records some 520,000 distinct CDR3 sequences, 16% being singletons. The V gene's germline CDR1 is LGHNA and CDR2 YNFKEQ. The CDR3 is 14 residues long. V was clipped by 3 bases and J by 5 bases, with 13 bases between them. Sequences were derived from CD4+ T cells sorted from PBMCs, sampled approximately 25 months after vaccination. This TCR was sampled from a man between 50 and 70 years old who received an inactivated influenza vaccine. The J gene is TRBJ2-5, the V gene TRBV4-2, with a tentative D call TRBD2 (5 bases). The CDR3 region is CASSQGSSLETQYF. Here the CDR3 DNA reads TGTGCCAGCAGCCAGGGCTCTAGCCTGGAGACCCAGTACTTC.